This TCR beta chain was recovered during a study of CD8+ T cells in alopecia areata. Study-wide results and caveats: A single nonresponder leaves the baseline CD8+ expansion link to response uncertain. It was lesional scalp, especially alopecia totalis/universalis, that showed higher clonality than normal scalp. Within the top 100, expanded CD8+ clones significantly decreased with tofacitinib, as did scalp clonality. Among the cells sequenced in scalp samples are also the resident alphabeta T cells of normal skin.

Following RNA extraction, reverse transcription yielded cDNA that acted as the sequencing template. Data came from immunoSEQ multiplex PCR; TCRdb stores just in-frame clones and leaves some out. Among roughly 120,000 clones listed, less than 70% were seen once. Treatment in this sample: oral pan-JAK inhibitor, 5-10 mg twice daily. For this clone: What it binds is not known.

The CDR3 sequence is 14 residues long. V was pared by 6 bases and J by 8 bases, with 19 bases between. Germline-derived CDR1 and CDR2 are SNHLY and FYNNEI. V and J are TRBV2 and TRBJ1-2, with a weak D call TRBD1 (5 bases). The TCR originated in a human donor with alopecia areata. The material was CD4+ T cells sorted from blood, obtained at week 24, from a patient treated with tofacitinib. In nucleotides, the CDR3 is TGTGCCAGCAGGGCGCAGCAGGGAGGTAGCGGCTACACCTTC. As protein: CASRAQQGGSGYTF.